The 6 T cell receptor beta chains reported below all come from one sample, sequenced in a study of T cell responses to AZD1222 COVID-19 vaccine. The repertoire was sequenced with immunoSEQ multiplex PCR; TCRdb's copy has only in-frame clones and lacks some. The sample holds 100,000 to 150,000 clones, about 90% seen once. This sample comprised peripheral blood, obtained 28 days after the second AZD1222 dose. These receptors were obtained from an adult who received the AZD1222 COVID-19 vaccine.

This sequence joins TRBV27 and TRBJ1-1; D may be TRBD1 (6 bases). The CDR3 consists of 11 residues. Germline values: CDR1 MNHEY, CDR2 SMNVEV (reference sequence). Trimming took 8 bases from V and 7 from J, leaving 11 bases between them. Here the CDR3 reads CASARGGEAFF. The CDR3 DNA sequence: TGTGCCAGCGCAAGGGGGGGTGAAGCTTTCTTT.

The rearrangement uses TRBV9 and TRBJ1-1; perhaps TRBD1 as D (6 bases). The germline V and J ends were trimmed by 4 bases and 11 bases, with 15 bases remaining between them. This CDR3 has 12 amino acids. Looked up from germline, CDR1 is SGDLS and CDR2 is YYNGEE. The CDR3 protein is CASSSYGGQAFF. In DNA, the CDR3 is TGTGCCAGCAGCTCATACGGGGGGCAGGCTTTCTTT.

This clone was counted once. V and J are TRBV27 and TRBJ1-1; 12 bases are shared with TRBD1. Per germline, CDR1 MNHEY and CDR2 SMNVEV (reference sequence). There are 16 residues in the CDR3. Trimming took 4 bases from V and 4 from J; bases not matched to a gene: 7. CDR3 amino acids: CASSSGTGGYGTEAFF. The CDR3 nucleotides are TGTGCCAGCAGTTCCGGGACAGGGGGCTACGGCACTGAAGCTTTCTTT.

Only one count was recorded for this clone. This chain links TRBV19 with TRBJ1-2; TRBD1 is a possible D gene (5 bases). V was trimmed by 1 base and J by 6 bases, leaving 18 bases between them. The CDR3 is made up of 16 amino acids. CDR1 is LNHDA and CDR2 is SQIVND in the germline V gene (reference sequence). The DNA for the CDR3 is TGTGCCAGTAGTATAGGTCCGGGGCAGGGTAAGGATGGCTACACCTTC. Translating gives CASSIGPGQGKDGYTF.

The chain employs TRBV5-8 and TRBJ2-1; D gene ambiguous. This CDR3 spans 11 amino acids. Trimming shortened V by 2 bases and J by 5 bases, and 2 bases separated the two germline ends. Per germline, CDR1 SGHTS and CDR2 YDEGEE. The CDR3 DNA reads as TGTGCCAGCAGCTTAAACAATGAGCAGTTCTTC. It yields the protein CASSLNNEQFF.

V and J are TRBV19 and TRBJ1-2; 7 bases are a match to TRBD1. The V gene end was trimmed by 1 base and the J gene end by 4 bases; junction bases not matched to a gene: 9. The CDR3 length is 16 residues. Germline V gives CDR1 LNHDA, CDR2 SQIVND (reference sequence). CDR3 bases: TGTGCCAGTAGTATAGGAGGGGGCAACGCGTTCTATGGCTACACCTTC. As protein: CASSIGGGNAFYGYTF.